These 23 T cell receptor beta chains came from one sample sequenced in a study of CD8+ T cells in alopecia areata. Reverse transcribed after extraction, RNA yielded cDNA as the sequencing template. Data came from immunoSEQ multiplex PCR; TCRdb stores just in-frame clones and leaves some out. The sample carries about 200,000 clones, 50% to 70% recorded once. The sequencing used CD4+ T cells sorted from blood, collected at week 0. Receptors were obtained from a human donor with alopecia areata.

The count of this clone is one. This chain joins TRBV6-5 and TRBJ2-7; no clear D gene. V lost 6 bases, J lost 0 bases, and 15 bases lay in between. The CDR3 contains 15 residues. Germline CDR1 and CDR2: MNHEY and SVGAGI. The CDR3 coding sequence is TGTGCCAGCAGCCCCGCCGGGTTAAGCTCCTACGAGCAGTACTTC. This codes for CASSPAGLSSYEQYF.

The CDR3 region is CASSGGMNEKLFF. The DNA of the CDR3 is TGTGCCAGCAGCGGGGGGATGAATGAAAAACTGTTTTTT. This chain uses TRBV11-2 with TRBJ1-4; D is perhaps TRBD1 (5 bases). This CDR3 comprises 13 residues. CDR1 and CDR2 from the germline V gene are SGHAT and FQNNGV. Trimming shortened V by 5 bases and J by 5 bases, and 9 bases separated the two germline ends.

The gene calls are TRBV30 and TRBJ1-2, with a weak D call TRBD1 (5 bases). CDR1 is GTSNPN and CDR2 is SVGIG in the germline V gene (reference sequence). The CDR3 runs 13 residues. V was trimmed by 7 bases and J by 4 bases, leaving 16 bases between them. CDR3 in DNA: TGTGCCTCGAAAGTTCAGGGTTCCTATGGCTACACCTTC. Translation gives CASKVQGSYGYTF. Based on the CDR3 plus reference TRBV30 and TRBJ1-2, the full variable domain is SQTIHQWPATLVQPVGSPLSLECTVEGTSNPNLYWYRQAAGRGLQLLFYSVGIGQISSEVPQNLSASRPQDRQFILSSKKLLLSDSGFYLCASKVQGSYGYTFGSGTRLTVV.

This clone was seen more than once but under ten times. V usage is TRBV6-5 and J usage is TRBJ1-2, with 9 positions matching TRBD1. This CDR3 has 14 residues. Germline V gene sequence: CDR1 MNHEY, CDR2 SVGAGI. V shed 6 bases and J 5 bases; nucleotides not matched to a gene: 7. The CDR3 DNA reads TGTGCCAGCAGGGCCGGGACAGGGAAGTATGGCTACACCTTC. Translating it yields CASRAGTGKYGYTF.

The chain uses TRBV9 and TRBJ1-3; 9 bases fit TRBD1. The ends lost 4 bases at V and 4 bases at J; junction bases unmatched: 9. CDR1 and CDR2 from the germline V gene are SGDLS and YYNGEE. CDR3 length: 16 residues. The CDR3 sequence: CASSPSGTGRGNTIYF. The CDR3, as DNA: TGTGCCAGCAGCCCTTCCGGGACAGGGAGAGGAAACACCATATATTTT.

The gene calls are TRBV27 and TRBJ2-7, with unresolved D. Germline V gives CDR1 MNHEY, CDR2 SMNVEV (reference sequence). The CDR3 spans 14 residues. Trimming pared 3 bases from V and 2 bases from J, leaving 11 bases between. The CDR3 coding sequence is TGTGCCAGCAGTTTTCGTGGCAGCGCCTACGAGCAGTACTTC. Translating gives CASSFRGSAYEQYF.

The chain uses TRBV30 and TRBJ1-2, with unresolved D. Germline-derived CDR1 and CDR2 are GTSNPN and SVGIG (reference sequence). The CDR3 is 14 amino acids. V was cut by 0 bases and J by 6 bases, with 14 bases left in between. The DNA of the CDR3 is TGTGCCTGGAGTGTTGGACTCTCCGCAAATGGCTACACCTTC. It codes for CAWSVGLSANGYTF. The complete variable domain, with remaining parts taken from reference TRBV30 and TRBJ1-2, reads SQTIHQWPATLVQPVGSPLSLECTVEGTSNPNLYWYRQAAGRGLQLLFYSVGIGQISSEVPQNLSASRPQDRQFILSSKKLLLSDSGFYLCAWSVGLSANGYTFGSGTRLTVV.

This clone was detected a few times. The chain recombines TRBV5-1 with TRBJ2-7; no reliable D call. The length of the CDR3 is 13 residues. Germline V lookup: CDR1 SGHRS, CDR2 YFSETQ. V lost 4 bases to trimming and J lost 5 bases, with 13 bases between them. As DNA, the CDR3 is TGCGCCAGCAGCCTACTTCACGGTAACGAGCAGTACTTC. This encodes CASSLLHGNEQYF.

This clone was observed a few times. The chain uses TRBV9 and TRBJ2-6; D is perhaps TRBD2 (6 bases). Per the germline V gene, CDR1 is SGDLS and CDR2 is YYNGEE. The V gene lost 0 bases and the J gene lost 0 bases, with 13 bases spanning the gap. The CDR3 totals 18 residues. The CDR3 spells CASSVASGTFSGANVLTF. In nucleotides, the CDR3 is TGTGCCAGCAGCGTAGCTTCAGGGACTTTCTCTGGGGCCAACGTCCTGACTTTC.

This rearrangement joins TRBV7-9 to TRBJ2-1; tentatively, D is TRBD1 (6 bases). Looked up from germline, CDR1 is SEHNR and CDR2 is FQNEAQ (reference sequence). Trimming took 6 bases from V and 6 from J, leaving 9 bases between them. This CDR3 comprises 12 residues. The chain's CDR3 is CASRFRGNEQFF. The CDR3 nucleotides read TGTGCCAGCAGATTCAGGGGCAATGAGCAGTTCTTC.

This clone was seen a handful of times. V is TRBV25-1 and J is TRBJ1-2; no firm D call. Deletions cut 4 bases from V and 2 bases from J, with 5 bases between. The CDR3 loop spans 12 amino acids. CDR1 is MGHDK and CDR2 is SYGVNS in the germline V gene. CDR3 region: CASSAGNYGYTF. CDR3 DNA sequence: TGTGCCAGCAGTGCGGGGAACTATGGCTACACCTTC.

The chain joins TRBV2 to TRBJ1-1, with 7 bases identical to TRBD1. The CDR3 has 16 amino acids. Looked up from germline, CDR1 is SNHLY and CDR2 is FYNNEI. Trimming at V came to 5 bases and at J to 1 base, leaving 10 bases not matched to a gene. CDR3 residues: CASSNQRTGRNTEAFF. The CDR3 nucleotides are TGTGCCAGCAGTAACCAACGGACAGGACGGAACACTGAAGCTTTCTTT.

This clone was observed a few times. The chain joins TRBV6-1 to TRBJ2-7, with D uncertain. Germline CDR1 reads MNHNS; CDR2 reads SASEGT. V lost 7 bases and J lost 2, with 6 bases in between. This CDR3 has 11 residues. CDR3 nucleotide sequence: TGTGCCAGCACCGACACCTACGAGCAGTACTTC. Translation gives CASTDTYEQYF.

V is TRBV11-2 and J is TRBJ2-5; TRBD1 matches at 9 bases. This CDR3 comprises 16 residues. V was pared by 4 bases and J by 6 bases, with 12 bases of the junction left unmatched. Germline V lookup: CDR1 SGHAT, CDR2 FQNNGV. The CDR3 here is CASSSLRGQGPQTQYF. The CDR3 coding sequence is TGTGCCAGCAGCTCTTTACGGGGACAGGGACCGCAGACCCAGTACTTC.

The chain employs TRBV6-5 and TRBJ2-5; a weak D match, TRBD1 (7 bases). V lost 4 bases and J 4 bases, leaving 19 bases between the germline ends. The CDR3 is 16 amino acids. Germline V gives CDR1 MNHEY, CDR2 SVGAGI. The CDR3 nucleotides are TGTGCCAGCAGTTTGTCGGGGACAGTGGAGGGAGAGACCCAGTACTTC. Protein sequence: CASSLSGTVEGETQYF.

As DNA, the CDR3 is TGTGCCAGCAGCAACCCGGGACTGCTACCCCATGCACAGGATACGCAGTATTTT. As protein: CASSNPGLLPHAQDTQYF. The chain recombines TRBV7-2 with TRBJ2-3; weak D call: TRBD2 (6 bases). The germline V gene has CDR1 SGHTA and CDR2 FQGNSA. The V end was cut by 5 bases, the J end by 6 bases, with 27 bases between. The CDR3 extends over 18 amino acids. The full variable domain, with the rest looked up from reference TRBV7-2 and TRBJ2-3, is GAGVSQSPSNKVTEKGKDVELRCDPISGHTALYWYRQSLGQGLEFLIYFQGNSAPDKSGLPSDRFSAERTGGSVSTLTIQRTQQEDSAVYLCASSNPGLLPHAQDTQYFGPGTRLTVL.

V is TRBV20-1 and J is TRBJ2-3; D not resolved. There are 11 residues in the CDR3. Trimming shortened V by 4 bases and J by 0 bases, and 2 bases separated the two germline ends. The germline CDR1 and CDR2 sequences are DFQATT and SNEGSKA (reference sequence). The CDR3 spells CSATSTDTQYF. Written as DNA, the CDR3 is TGCAGTGCTACTAGCACAGATACGCAGTATTTT.

The sample holds one count of this clone. The V and J genes are TRBV4-1 and TRBJ2-1; maybe TRBD1 (6 bases). The germline gives CDR1 MGHRA, CDR2 YSYEKL. V lost 4 bases to trimming and J lost 9 bases, with 16 bases between them. This CDR3 is built from 14 residues. The CDR3 DNA reads TGCGCCAGCAGCCCCTTTAACAGGGAGATTGAGCAGTTCTTC. Translated: CASSPFNREIEQFF.

This chain joins TRBV19 and TRBJ1-1, with D possibly being TRBD1 (6 bases). This CDR3 has 11 residues. Germline lookup yields CDR1 LNHDA and CDR2 SQIVND (reference sequence). The ends were cut back, 10 bases at V and 10 bases at J, with 16 bases in the middle. CDR3 nucleotides: TGTGCCACAAGACAGGAGGGGACAGCTTTCTTT. Translating it yields CATRQEGTAFF. The full variable domain, with the rest looked up from reference TRBV19 and TRBJ1-1, is DGGITQSPKYLFRKEGQNVTLSCEQNLNHDAMYWYRQDPGQGLRLIYYSQIVNDFQKGDIAEGYSVSREKKESFPLTVTSAQKNPTAFYLCATRQEGTAFFGQGTRLTVV.

This clone occurred once. The genes are TRBV9 and TRBJ2-2; D not certain. This CDR3 has 14 amino acids. Germline CDR1 reads SGDLS; CDR2 reads YYNGEE. V dropped 1 base and J dropped 4 bases, with 8 bases sitting between them. As DNA, the CDR3 is TGTGCCAGCAGCGTATCCGTGGGCACCGGGGAGCTGTTTTTT. Protein: CASSVSVGTGELFF. The whole variable domain, filled in from reference TRBV9 and TRBJ2-2, reads DSGVTQTPKHLITATGQRVTLRCSPRSGDLSVYWYQQSLDQGLQFLIQYYNGEERAKGNILERFSAQQFPDLHSELNLSSLELGDSALYFCASSVSVGTGELFFGEGSRLTVL.

This clone came up a few times. V is TRBV5-1 and J is TRBJ2-2, with 8 bases matching TRBD1. This CDR3 region has 14 residues. Per germline, CDR1 SGHRS and CDR2 YFSETQ. With 0 bases clipped from V and 5 bases from J, the junction kept 0 bases outside the gene matches. The CDR3 region is CASSLGQGTGELFF. The CDR3 DNA reads as TGCGCCAGCAGCTTGGGACAGGGGACCGGGGAGCTGTTTTTT. Together with reference TRBV5-1 and TRBJ2-2, the CDR3 gives the full variable domain: KAGVTQTPRYLIKTRGQQVTLSCSPISGHRSVSWYQQTPGQGLQFLFEYFSETQRNKGNFPGRFSGRQFSNSRSEMNVSTLELGDSALYLCASSLGQGTGELFFGEGSRLTVL.

In this sample, this clone turned up a few times. The rearrangement uses TRBV14 and TRBJ2-7, with D possibly called TRBD1 or TRBD2 (5 bases each). This CDR3 contains 15 residues. From germline, CDR1 is SGHDN and CDR2 FVKESK. V dropped 1 base and J dropped 2 bases, with 12 bases sitting between them. CDR3 DNA sequence: TGTGCCAGCAGCCAAGGGACGGGGCCCCCCTACGAGCAGTACTTC. This sequence encodes CASSQGTGPPYEQYF.

The chain uses TRBV4-1 and TRBJ2-5; D is uncertain. The V end was cut by 0 bases, the J end by 2 bases, with 4 bases between. There are 13 residues in the CDR3. The germline V gene encodes CDR1 MGHRA and CDR2 YSYEKL. The CDR3 here is CASSQEEQETQYF. The CDR3 coding sequence is TGCGCCAGCAGCCAAGAAGAACAAGAGACCCAGTACTTC.